The 18 T cell receptor beta chains listed next were all sequenced from one sample in a study of cytomegalovirus exposure and HLA in healthy donors. Primers for the PCR totalled 60 Vbeta and 13 Jbeta. Only in-frame clones appear in the TCRdb table, and some are missing; sequencing was by immunoSEQ multiplex PCR. The table has about 100,000 clones, 60% to 75% seen once. Sequenced material: PBMCs. These TCRs come from a man aged 35 to 55 in good health and CMV-seropositive.

The V call is TRBV28, the J call TRBJ2-1; 10 bases align to TRBD1. Germline CDR1 is MDHEN and CDR2 is SYDVKM. CDR3 length: 15 amino acids. V was pared by 6 bases and J by 9 bases, with 11 bases of the junction left unmatched. The CDR3 coding sequence is TGTGCCAGCAGGAGGGACAGGGGTAATAAGGGTGAGCAGTTCTTC. Translating it yields CASRRDRGNKGEQFF.

This chain links TRBV7-2 with TRBJ1-4, with 8 bases matching TRBD1. Looked up from germline, CDR1 is SGHTA and CDR2 is FQGNSA. V shed 1 base, J shed 7 bases, and the junction held 2 bases outside the gene matches. The CDR3 covers 14 residues. CDR3 bases: TGTGCCAGCAGCTTAGACAGGGGGAGTGAAAAACTGTTTTTT. This codes for CASSLDRGSEKLFF.

This clone was picked up a small number of times. The chain carries TRBV5-1 and TRBJ1-3, with D possibly matching TRBD1 (5 bases). The germline CDR1 and CDR2 sequences are SGHRS and YFSETQ. The ends were cut back, 4 bases at V and 0 bases at J, with 11 bases in the middle. The CDR3 is 15 amino acids. The DNA for the CDR3 is TGCGCCAGCAGCCTACAGGCAGGCTCTGGAAACACCATATATTTT. It encodes CASSLQAGSGNTIYF.

This chain joins TRBV2 and TRBJ2-1, with 8 nucleotides matching TRBD1. J gave up 2 bases and V 5 bases, and 5 bases lay outside the gene matches. This CDR3 region has 15 residues. Germline loops: CDR1 SNHLY, CDR2 FYNNEI. CDR3 DNA: TGTGCCAGCAGTTTTGACAGGGGTGCCTACAATGAGCAGTTCTTC. Translated: CASSFDRGAYNEQFF. The full variable domain, its missing parts supplied by reference TRBV2 and TRBJ2-1, is EPEVTQTPSHQVTQMGQEVILRCVPISNHLYFYWYRQILGQKVEFLVSFYNNEISEKSEIFDDQFSVERPDGSNFTLKIRSTKLEDSAMYFCASSFDRGAYNEQFFGPGTRLTVL.

This clone was detected once. V usage is TRBV6-5 and J usage is TRBJ1-2; 8 bases fit TRBD1. This CDR3 region has 16 residues. Trimming at V came to 3 bases and at J to 6 bases, leaving 12 bases not matched to a gene. The germline V gene has CDR1 MNHEY and CDR2 SVGAGI. The CDR3 reads CASSYSGGRVDDGYTF. DNA of the CDR3: TGTGCCAGCAGTTATTCAGGGGGCAGGGTGGACGATGGCTACACCTTC.

The V and J genes are TRBV5-6 and TRBJ2-7; D might be TRBD1 (6 bases). This CDR3 is built from 15 residues. The germline CDR1 and CDR2 sequences are SGHDT and YYEEEE. Trimming cost V 0 bases and J 2 bases, with 12 bases left between them. The CDR3, as DNA: TGTGCCAGCAGCTTGGGTCAGGGGACCACCTACGAGCAGTACGTC. This encodes CASSLGQGTTYEQYV.

This clone was found a few times. This chain uses TRBV10-2 with TRBJ1-3, with unresolved D. Trimming removed 2 bases at V and 7 bases at J, with 9 bases between. The CDR3 has 13 residues. Germline V gene lookup returns CDR1 WSHSY and CDR2 SAAADI. Here the CDR3 reads CASSEGLENTIYF. The DNA for the CDR3 is TGCGCCAGCAGTGAGGGGTTGGAGAACACCATATATTTT.

The rearrangement links TRBV6-1 to TRBJ2-5, with 11 nucleotides matching TRBD1. Per germline, CDR1 MNHNS and CDR2 SASEGT. The junction had 6 bases not matched to a gene; V was cut back by 7 bases and J by 5 bases. This CDR3 spans 14 amino acids. The CDR3 reads CASKGQGGSETQYF. DNA for the CDR3: TGTGCCAGCAAGGGACAGGGGGGATCGGAGACCCAGTACTTC.

The rearrangement uses TRBV11-2 and TRBJ2-2; TRBD1 matches at 7 bases. The CDR3 has 15 residues. Germline CDR1 and CDR2: SGHAT and FQNNGV. V dropped 7 bases and J dropped 7; count of bases not matched to a gene: 12. The CDR3 loop is CASTLSTGRDGELFF. The CDR3, as DNA: TGTGCCAGCACCCTTTCGACAGGGCGAGACGGGGAGCTGTTTTTT.

This chain connects TRBV9 to TRBJ1-3; 7 bases align to TRBD1. Germline CDR1 SGDLS, CDR2 YYNGEE. CDR3 length: 18 amino acids. Trimming at V came to 4 bases and at J to 0 bases, leaving 13 bases not matched to a gene. The CDR3 spells CASSQPRGAGSSGNTIYF. CDR3 sequence (DNA): TGTGCCAGCAGCCAACCCAGGGGGGCGGGGAGCTCTGGAAACACCATATATTTT.

The rearrangement links TRBV10-1 to TRBJ2-2; D unresolved. This CDR3 is built from 13 residues. CDR1 and CDR2 from the germline V gene are WNHNN and SYGVQD (reference sequence). V was shortened by 4 bases and J by 4 bases, with 7 bases between the two germline ends. This CDR3 is CASSVILTGELFF. CDR3 coding DNA: TGCGCCAGCAGTGTAATCCTCACCGGGGAGCTGTTTTTT.

The chain combines TRBV28 with TRBJ1-2; 8 bases match TRBD1. The trim removed 6 bases at V and 7 bases at J, leaving 7 bases unmatched. Germline V CDR1 and CDR2: MDHEN, SYDVKM. The CDR3 length is 13 residues. The CDR3 DNA is TGTGCCAGCAGCCATGGGACAGGTTTTGGCTACACCTTC. Its translation is CASSHGTGFGYTF.

This clone showed up just a few times. The genes are TRBV9 and TRBJ1-2; D gene uncertain. The germline V gene encodes CDR1 SGDLS and CDR2 YYNGEE. This CDR3 comprises 13 residues. V gave up 3 bases and J gave up 14 bases, with 20 bases separating them. DNA for the CDR3: TGTGCCAGCAGCGCGAGCTTTAACACGGGTCCTACCTTC. Its translation: CASSASFNTGPTF.

The J gene is TRBJ2-5, the V gene TRBV19; possibly TRBD2 for D (6 bases). V was pared by 3 bases and J by 1 base, with 12 bases between. CDR1 is LNHDA and CDR2 is SQIVND in the germline V gene (reference sequence). This CDR3 region has 15 residues. The CDR3 loop reads CASSMVGEAQETQYF. CDR3 in DNA: TGTGCCAGTAGTATGGTGGGGGAGGCCCAAGAGACCCAGTACTTC.

The rearrangement uses TRBV18 and TRBJ2-2, with D possibly being TRBD1 (6 bases). The ends were cut back, 8 bases at V and 1 base at J, with 11 bases in the middle. This CDR3 comprises 14 residues. The germline gives CDR1 KGHSH, CDR2 LQKENI. CDR3: CASNGQRNTGELFF. The DNA for the CDR3 is TGTGCCAGCAACGGACAGAGGAACACCGGGGAGCTGTTTTTT. Combining the CDR3 with reference TRBV18 and TRBJ2-2 gives the whole variable domain NAGVMQNPRHLVRRRGQEARLRCSPMKGHSHVYWYRQLPEEGLKFMVYLQKENIIDESGMPKERFSAEFPKEGPSILRIQQVVRGDSAAYFCASNGQRNTGELFFGEGSRLTVL.

In its sample, this clone was seen a few times. The rearrangement links TRBV7-9 to TRBJ2-7; D may be TRBD2 (7 bases). CDR1 is SEHNR, CDR2 FQNEAQ, per germline (reference sequence). Trimming removed 4 bases from V and 3 bases from J, with 16 bases in between. CDR3 size: 15 residues. In nucleotides, the CDR3 is TGTGCCAGCAGCTCCCTGGAGAGGGGGGGCTACGAGCAGTACTTC. Translated, it gives CASSSLERGGYEQYF.

The chain is built from TRBV15 and TRBJ2-2; 7 bases are a match to TRBD1. The CDR3 sequence is 14 residues long. V shed 4 bases, J shed 7 bases, and the junction held 6 bases outside the gene matches. Germline V gene lookup returns CDR1 LNHNV and CDR2 YYDKDF (reference sequence). CDR3 nucleotides: TGTGCCACCAGCAATGACAGGGACGGCGGGGAGCTGTTTTTT. Protein sequence: CATSNDRDGGELFF.

The genes are TRBV13 and TRBJ2-7; 9 bases match TRBD1. Germline V CDR1 and CDR2: PRHDT, FYEKMQ (reference sequence). The CDR3 is 14 residues long. Losses at the gene ends were 5 bases for V and 4 bases for J; bases not matched to a gene: 6. CDR3 protein: CASSPGTGSYEQYF. Written as DNA, the CDR3 is TGTGCCAGCAGCCCCGGGACAGGGAGTTACGAGCAGTACTTC.